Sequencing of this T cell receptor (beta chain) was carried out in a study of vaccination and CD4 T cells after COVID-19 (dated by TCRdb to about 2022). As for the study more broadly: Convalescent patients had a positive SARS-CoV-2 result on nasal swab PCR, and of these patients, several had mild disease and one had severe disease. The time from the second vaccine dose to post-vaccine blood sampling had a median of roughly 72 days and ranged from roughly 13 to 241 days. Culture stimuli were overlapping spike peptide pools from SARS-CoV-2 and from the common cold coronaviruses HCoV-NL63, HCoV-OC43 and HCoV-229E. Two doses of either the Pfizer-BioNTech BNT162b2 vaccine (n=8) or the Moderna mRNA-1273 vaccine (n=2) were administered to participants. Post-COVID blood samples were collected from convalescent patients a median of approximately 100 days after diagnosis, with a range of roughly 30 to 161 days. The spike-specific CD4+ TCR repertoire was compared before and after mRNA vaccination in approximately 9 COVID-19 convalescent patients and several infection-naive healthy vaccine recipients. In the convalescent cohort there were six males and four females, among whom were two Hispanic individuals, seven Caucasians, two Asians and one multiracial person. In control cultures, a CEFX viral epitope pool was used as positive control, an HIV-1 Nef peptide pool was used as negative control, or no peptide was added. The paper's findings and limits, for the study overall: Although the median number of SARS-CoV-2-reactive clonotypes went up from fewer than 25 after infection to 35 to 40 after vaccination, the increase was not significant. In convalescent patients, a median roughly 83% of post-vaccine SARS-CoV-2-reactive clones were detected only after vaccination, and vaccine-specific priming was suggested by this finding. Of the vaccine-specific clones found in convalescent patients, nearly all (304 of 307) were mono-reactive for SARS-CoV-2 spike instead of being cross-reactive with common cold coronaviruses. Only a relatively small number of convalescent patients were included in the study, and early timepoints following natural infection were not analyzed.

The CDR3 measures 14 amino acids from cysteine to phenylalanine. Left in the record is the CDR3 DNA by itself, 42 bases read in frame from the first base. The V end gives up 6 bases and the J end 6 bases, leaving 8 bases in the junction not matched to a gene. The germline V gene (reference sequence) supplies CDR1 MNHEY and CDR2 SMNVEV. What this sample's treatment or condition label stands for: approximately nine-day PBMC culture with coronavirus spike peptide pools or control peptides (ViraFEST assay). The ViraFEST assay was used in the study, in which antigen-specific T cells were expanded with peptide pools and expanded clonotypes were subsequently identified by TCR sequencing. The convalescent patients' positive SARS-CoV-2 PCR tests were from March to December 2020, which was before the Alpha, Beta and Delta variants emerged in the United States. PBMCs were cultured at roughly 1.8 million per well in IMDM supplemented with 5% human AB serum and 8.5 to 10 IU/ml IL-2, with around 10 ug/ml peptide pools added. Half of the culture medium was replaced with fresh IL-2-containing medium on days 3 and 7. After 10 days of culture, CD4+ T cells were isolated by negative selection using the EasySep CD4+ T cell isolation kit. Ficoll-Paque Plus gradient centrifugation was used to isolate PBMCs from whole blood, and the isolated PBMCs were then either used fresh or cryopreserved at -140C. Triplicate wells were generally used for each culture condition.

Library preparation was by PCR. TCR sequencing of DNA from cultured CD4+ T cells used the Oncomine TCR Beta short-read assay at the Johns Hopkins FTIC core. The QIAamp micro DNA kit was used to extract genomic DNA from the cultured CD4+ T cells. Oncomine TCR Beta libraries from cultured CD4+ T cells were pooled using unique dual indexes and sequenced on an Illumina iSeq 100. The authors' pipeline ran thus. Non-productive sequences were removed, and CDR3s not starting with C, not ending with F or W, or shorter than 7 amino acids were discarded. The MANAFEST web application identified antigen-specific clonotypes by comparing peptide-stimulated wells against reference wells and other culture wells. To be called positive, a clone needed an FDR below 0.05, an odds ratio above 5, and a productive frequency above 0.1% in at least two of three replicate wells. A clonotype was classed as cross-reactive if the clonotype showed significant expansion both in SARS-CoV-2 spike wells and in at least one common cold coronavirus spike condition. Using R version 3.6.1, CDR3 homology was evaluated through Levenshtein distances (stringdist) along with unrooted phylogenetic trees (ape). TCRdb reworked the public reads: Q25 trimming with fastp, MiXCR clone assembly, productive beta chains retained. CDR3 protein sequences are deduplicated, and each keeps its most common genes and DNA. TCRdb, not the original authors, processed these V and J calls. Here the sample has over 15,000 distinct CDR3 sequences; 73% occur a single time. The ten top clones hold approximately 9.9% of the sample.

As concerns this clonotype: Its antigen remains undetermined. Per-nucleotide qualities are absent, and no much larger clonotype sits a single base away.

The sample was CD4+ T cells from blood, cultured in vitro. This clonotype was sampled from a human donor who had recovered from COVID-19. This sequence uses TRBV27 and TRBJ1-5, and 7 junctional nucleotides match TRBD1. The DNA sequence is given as TGTGCCAGCAGCCTAAGACAGGGTGGTCAGCCCCAGCATTTT. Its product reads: CASSLRQGGQPQHF.